This is a list of T cell receptor beta chains from one sample in a study of blood T cell repertoires in COVID-19. Sequencing used immunoSEQ multiplex PCR; TCRdb keeps in-frame clones, though not all of them. Of around 210,000 clones listed, about 82% are singletons. Material: peripheral blood. These receptors were taken from a man in his 60s with COVID-19, enrolled during active disease. CDR3s include the opening cysteine and the closing phenylalanine or tryptophan.

CASSLRTSGRKTQYF TRBJ2-5 TRBV6-5
CASNRRVGTYNEQFF TRBJ2-1 TRBV19
CASSLSGYNSPLHF TRBJ1-6 TRBV28
CASSPLDNNNYGYTF TRBJ1-2 TRBV18
CASSLQGADTQYF TRBJ2-3 TRBV5-5
CASSSGGRKNEQFF TRBJ2-1 TRBV7-9
CASSLKGTANTGELFF TRBJ2-2 TRBV5-6
CASSQPTETGERYEQYF TRBJ2-7 TRBV14
CASSPVGSTGANYGYTF TRBJ1-2 TRBV18
CASSLGTGRADTQYF TRBJ2-3 TRBV11-2
CASSLDTKNTEAFF TRBJ1-1 TRBV27
CASSPSTENYGYTF TRBJ1-2 TRBV5-4
CASSLVTSTEQFF TRBJ2-1 TRBV5-4
CASQGQGAWEQYF TRBJ2-7 TRBV19
CASSFGRTGELFF TRBJ2-2 TRBV7-9
CASSRQGSNQPQHF TRBJ1-5 TRBV3-1/TRBV3-2
CASSRTSGEQFF TRBJ2-1 TRBV2
CASSQEGHLREAFF TRBJ1-1 TRBV3-1/TRBV3-2
CASSLAPGVQNTEAFF TRBJ1-1 TRBV5-1
CASRDRGQVTRGYTF TRBJ1-2 TRBV6-5
CASSFDRNTEAFF TRBJ1-1 TRBV5-4
CASSLGTGGSVREQYF TRBJ2-7 TRBV28
CASSLAGEDEQYF TRBJ2-7 TRBV18
CASSQIPGLADEETQYF TRBJ2-5 TRBV4-1
CASRGQGMNTEAFF TRBJ1-1 TRBV7-9
CASSLQRTGGVYGYTF TRBJ1-2 TRBV6-2/TRBV6-3
CASSLGQNVNTGELFF TRBJ2-2 TRBV5-4
CASSQAVGSPGNQPQHF TRBJ1-5 TRBV4-2
CASSRGTATNEKLFF TRBJ1-4 TRBV19
CASSFEAGVVDTQYF TRBJ2-3 TRBV5-1
CASSLDSNTIYF TRBJ1-3 TRBV7-9
CASRLGGWGETQYF TRBJ2-5 TRBV28
CASSLWRERADTQYF TRBJ2-3 TRBV28
CASSSGLSPMNTEAFF TRBJ1-1 TRBV7-9
CASSLPGIETQYF TRBJ2-5 TRBV5-4
CASSQVPARGYNEQFF TRBJ2-1 TRBV4-1
CAWDTGTGITDTQYF TRBJ2-3 TRBV30
CASSLDTGRLETQYF TRBJ2-5 TRBV11-2
CASSRQTGGANTQYF TRBJ2-3 TRBV4-3
CASSMKGFESNQPQHF TRBJ1-5 TRBV19
CASSVGVRGPDTQYF TRBJ2-3 TRBV9
CASSPGTRQANYGYTF TRBJ1-2 TRBV7-2
CASSFQGGGNTIYF TRBJ1-3 TRBV28
CASSMDAGGPVYQPQHF TRBJ1-5 TRBV19
CASSQDRGYGYTF TRBJ1-2 TRBV4-3
CASSYRGPGETQYF TRBJ2-5 TRBV5-4
CASSQDGYSLYGYTF TRBJ1-2 TRBV3-1/TRBV3-2
CASSPTGDLAEKLFF TRBJ1-4 TRBV5-1
CASSSTGGLSNSPLHF TRBJ1-6 TRBV5-1
CASRRGTDRANGYTF TRBJ1-2 TRBV13
CASSLLGQVYNEQFF TRBJ2-1 TRBV7-6
CASSKGQANTGELFF TRBJ2-2 TRBV5-1
CASSLGVFNGYTF TRBJ1-2 TRBV7-9
CASSPRTGDGGTEAFF TRBJ1-1 TRBV18
CASSYSSERDTEAFF TRBJ1-1 TRBV6-5
CASLHTEAFF TRBJ1-1 TRBV28
CASSTARGLEAFF TRBJ1-1 TRBV5-5
CASSRSTVSTDTQYF TRBJ2-3 TRBV11-2